This TCR beta chain was documented in a study of CD8+CD57+ T cells in acquired aplastic anemia. Study-wide findings and caveats: Roughly 29 was the count of CD8+ CDR3 sequences that patients shared with controls.

The CDR3 is 14 amino acids. The ends were cut back, 7 bases at V and 13 bases at J, with 25 bases in the middle. The V gene's germline CDR1 is SNHLY and CDR2 FYNNEI. Sequencing involved patients with CD8+CD57+ cell expansion previously shown by flow cytometry. There was no therapy given to any patient before the blood sampling took place. This clonotype was seen a few times. The target antigen is unknown. Both TCR beta VDJ combination and CDR3 sequence profiling were carried out. Genomic DNA was the template for this profiling. Each CDR3 protein gets one entry after TCRdb re-called the reads with MiXCR. Of around 160,000 distinct CDR3 sequences in the sample, 40% to 55% were seen once.

Sequencing input: sorted CD4+, CD8+, or CD8+CD57+ T cells (not recorded which) from PBMCs. The clonotype originates from a human donor with aplastic anemia. The chain uses TRBV2 and TRBJ1-1; TRBD1 is a possible D gene (6 bases). Here the CDR3 reads CASTQGWGGTRDFF. The CDR3, as DNA: TGTGCCAGCACCCAAGGATGGGGGGGCACGAGGGATTTCTTT.